This TCR beta chain is drawn from a study of PD-1 blockade in mismatch repair-deficient tumors. Of note for this clone: Its antigen is not known.

All patients were mismatch repair deficient, assessed by either PCR or immunohistochemistry. The TCR-sequenced patients were a few responders to pembrolizumab. Produced via immunoSEQ multiplex PCR; TCRdb's table is partial and in-frame only. Of some 50,000 clones detected, 65% to 80% appear once; the ten largest clones hold approximately 3.5%. Findings and limits, study-wide: After pembrolizumab, tumor-resident clones rose rapidly, then generally contracted before radiologic responses.

Germline values: CDR1 SGHRS, CDR2 YFSETQ. This CDR3 region has 13 residues. The V and J ends lost 2 bases and 12 bases, in that order; junction bases with no gene match: 6. This rearrangement joins TRBV5-1 to TRBJ2-1; TRBD1 matches at 9 bases. The sequence came from an adult with mismatch repair-deficient cancer. This sample comprised PBMCs, obtained before pembrolizumab treatment. CDR3 loop: CASSFEPGQGQFF. The CDR3 DNA is TGCGCCAGCAGCTTCGAACCGGGACAGGGGCAGTTCTTC.